A selection of T cell receptor beta chains follows, all from one sample in a study of Ad26.COV2.S vaccination and SARS-CoV-2 variants. Sequencing was performed with immunoSEQ multiplex PCR; in TCRdb, only in-frame clones are kept and a portion is missing. The table includes some 480,000 clones, 87% detected once. The sample in question was peripheral blood, obtained in a trial of Ad26.COV2.S vaccine versus placebo. The receptors were sampled from a person between 18 and 65 years old who received the Ad26.COV2.S COVID-19 vaccine or a placebo. Both conserved end residues are part of each CDR3. The D gene is left open where the match is weak. Some rows have no size entry. The others give once, few or many, or a class for an expanded clone.

v_call: TRBV7-6
d_call: TRBD2
clone_size: .
cdr3_length: 16
j_call: TRBJ2-7
cdr3_aa: CASSLATSQGSYEQYF
cdr3_nt: TGTGCCAGCAGCTTAGCGACTAGCCAGGGCTCCTACGAGCAGTACTTC

v_call: TRBV9
d_call: TRBD1
clone_size: .
cdr3_length: 15
j_call: TRBJ2-5
cdr3_aa: CASSVDEGAQETQYF
cdr3_nt: TGTGCCAGCAGCGTAGACGAGGGGGCCCAAGAGACCCAGTACTTC

v_call: TRBV7-7
d_call: TRBD1
clone_size: .
cdr3_length: 14
j_call: TRBJ1-4
cdr3_aa: CASSPRQGAGKLFF
cdr3_nt: TGTGCCAGCAGCCCGCGACAGGGGGCAGGAAAACTGTTTTTT

v_call: TRBV27
d_call: .
clone_size: .
cdr3_length: 15
j_call: TRBJ1-3
cdr3_aa: CASSPAHLSGNTIYF
cdr3_nt: TGTGCCAGCAGTCCGGCCCACCTCTCTGGAAACACCATATATTTT

v_call: TRBV20-1
d_call: TRBD2
clone_size: .
cdr3_length: 14
j_call: TRBJ2-3
cdr3_aa: CSASSGLSTDTQYF
cdr3_nt: TGCAGTGCTAGTTCGGGACTAAGTACAGATACGCAGTATTTT

v_call: TRBV14
d_call: TRBD1
clone_size: once
cdr3_length: 14
j_call: TRBJ1-2
cdr3_aa: CASSPRTGGYGYTF
cdr3_nt: TGTGCCAGCAGCCCTCGGACAGGGGGCTATGGCTACACCTTC

v_call: TRBV2
d_call: .
clone_size: .
cdr3_length: 13
j_call: TRBJ1-1
cdr3_aa: CASSPDLGAEAFF
cdr3_nt: TGTGCCAGCAGTCCCGACTTGGGGGCTGAAGCTTTCTTT

v_call: TRBV28
d_call: TRBD1
clone_size: .
cdr3_length: 15
j_call: TRBJ2-7
cdr3_aa: CASGNPTGVSYEQYF
cdr3_nt: TGTGCCAGCGGCAATCCTACAGGGGTTTCCTACGAGCAGTACTTC

v_call: TRBV27
d_call: TRBD1
clone_size: .
cdr3_length: 15
j_call: TRBJ2-7
cdr3_aa: CASSHLGEGANEQYF
cdr3_nt: TGTGCCAGCAGTCACCTCGGTGAGGGGGCGAACGAGCAGTACTTC

v_call: TRBV5-4
d_call: .
clone_size: .
cdr3_length: 12
j_call: TRBJ2-7
cdr3_aa: CASSLARDEQYF
cdr3_nt: TGTGCCAGCAGCTTGGCCAGGGACGAGCAGTACTTC